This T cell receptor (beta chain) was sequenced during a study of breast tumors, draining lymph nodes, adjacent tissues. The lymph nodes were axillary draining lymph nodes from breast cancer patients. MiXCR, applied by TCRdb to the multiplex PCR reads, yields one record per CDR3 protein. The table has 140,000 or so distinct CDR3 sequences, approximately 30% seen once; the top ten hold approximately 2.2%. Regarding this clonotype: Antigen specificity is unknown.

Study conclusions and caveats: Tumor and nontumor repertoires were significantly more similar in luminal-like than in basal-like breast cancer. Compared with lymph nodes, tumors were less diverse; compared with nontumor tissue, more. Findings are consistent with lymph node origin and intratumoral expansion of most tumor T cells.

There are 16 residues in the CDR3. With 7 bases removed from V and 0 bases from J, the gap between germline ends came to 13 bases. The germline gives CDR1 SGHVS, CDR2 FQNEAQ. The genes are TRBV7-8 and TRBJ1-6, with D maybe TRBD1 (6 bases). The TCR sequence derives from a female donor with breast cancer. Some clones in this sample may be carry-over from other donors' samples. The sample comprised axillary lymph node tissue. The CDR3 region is CASTHGGLSYNSPLHF. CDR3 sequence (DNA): TGTGCCAGCACTCACGGGGGGCTCTCCTATAATTCACCCCTCCACTTT.